These 22 T cell receptor beta chains were sequenced from one sample in a study of cytomegalovirus exposure and HLA in healthy donors. PCR primers comprised 60 Vbeta and 13 Jbeta primers. Sequenced by immunoSEQ multiplex PCR; TCRdb stores in-frame clones only, minus some. Found here are roughly 75,000 clones; the top ten clones hold about 0.82%. Sequencing was done on a sample of PBMCs. These receptors all stem from a boy between 10 and 17 years old in good health and CMV-seronegative.

The chain joins TRBV13 to TRBJ2-1, with 8 bases that match TRBD1. Losses at the gene ends were 3 bases for V and 1 base for J; bases not matched to a gene: 11. This CDR3 contains 18 residues. The germline V gene has CDR1 PRHDT and CDR2 FYEKMQ (reference sequence). DNA of the CDR3: TGTGCCAGCAGCTTGGACAGGGCCGCATGGGGGTCCTACAATGAGCAGTTCTTC. Amino acids: CASSLDRAAWGSYNEQFF.

This chain joins TRBV2 and TRBJ2-5; D possibly corresponds to TRBD1 (6 bases). The germline V and J ends were trimmed by 2 bases and 2 bases, with 9 bases remaining between them. The germline V gene has CDR1 SNHLY and CDR2 FYNNEI. The CDR3 contains 14 residues. The CDR3 loop reads CASSEWTAQETQYF. DNA for the CDR3: TGTGCCAGCAGTGAATGGACAGCTCAAGAGACCCAGTACTTC.

The J gene is TRBJ2-7, the V gene TRBV13, with TRBD1 identical over 10 bases. This CDR3 contains 14 residues. J lost 4 bases, V lost 5 bases, and 5 bases had no gene match. Germline lookup yields CDR1 PRHDT and CDR2 FYEKMQ (reference sequence). The CDR3 loop reads CASSRDRGVYEQYF. The CDR3 DNA sequence: TGTGCCAGCAGCCGGGACAGGGGCGTTTACGAGCAGTACTTC.

This chain connects TRBV7-3 to TRBJ2-7, with D possibly matching TRBD2 (5 bases). Trimming took 5 bases from V and 3 from J, leaving 8 bases between them. CDR1 and CDR2 from the germline V gene are SGHTA and FQGTGA. This CDR3 has 12 amino acids. The CDR3 DNA sequence: TGTGCCAGCAGCCAAAGCGGCTACGAGCAGTACTTC. This gives the protein CASSQSGYEQYF. Supplemented by reference TRBV7-3 and TRBJ2-7, the full variable domain reads GAGVSQTPSNKVTEKGKYVELRCDPISGHTALYWYRQSLGQGPEFLIYFQGTGAADDSGLPNDRFFAVRPEGSVSTLKIQRTERGDSAVYLCASSQSGYEQYFGPGTRLTVT.

V is TRBV7-9 and J is TRBJ2-5; 8 bases agree with TRBD1. The germline gives CDR1 SEHNR, CDR2 FQNEAQ (reference sequence). The CDR3 is 14 residues long. After removal of 4 bases from V and 2 bases from J, the junction contained 3 bases not matched to a gene. CDR3 nucleotide sequence: TGTGCCAGCAGCTCAAACAGGGGGCAAGAGACCCAGTACTTC. Residues: CASSSNRGQETQYF.

The CDR3 protein is CASTGQGAENYGYTF. The CDR3 nucleotides are TGTGCCAGTACAGGACAGGGGGCTGAAAACTATGGCTACACCTTC. This chain connects TRBV5-4 to TRBJ1-2, with 11 bases lining up with TRBD1. Looked up from germline, CDR1 is SGHNT and CDR2 is YYREEE (reference sequence). The V and J ends lost 8 bases and 2 bases, in that order; junction bases with no gene match: 8. There are 15 residues in the CDR3.

The V call is TRBV7-8, the J call TRBJ1-1, with 8 bases aligning to TRBD1. The CDR3 spans 15 residues. Germline V gene sequence: CDR1 SGHVS, CDR2 FQNEAQ. J gave up 6 bases and V 5 bases, and 11 bases lay outside the gene matches. The CDR3 DNA is TGTGCCAGCAGCGCCAGACAGGGGTTTAGCGCTGAAGCTTTCTTT. Its translation: CASSARQGFSAEAFF.

The genes are TRBV18 and TRBJ2-2; D remains unclear. This CDR3 is built from 14 residues. Trimming cost V 2 bases and J 1 base, with 5 bases left between them. Germline V gene data show CDR1 as KGHSH and CDR2 as LQKENI. CDR3 sequence (DNA): TGTGCCAGCTCACCAGGCAAGAACACCGGGGAGCTGTTTTTT. It yields the protein CASSPGKNTGELFF.

The rearrangement links TRBV2 to TRBJ2-5; TRBD1 is a possible D gene (5 bases). CDR1 is SNHLY, CDR2 FYNNEI, per germline. The CDR3 length is 14 residues. V lost 2 bases and J 3 bases, leaving 10 bases between the germline ends. For the CDR3, the DNA is TGTGCCAGCAGTGAATTCAGGGTTAAAGAGACCCAGTACTTC. Its translation is CASSEFRVKETQYF.

V and J are TRBV30 and TRBJ1-2; D is unclear. Germline V gene data show CDR1 as GTSNPN and CDR2 as SVGIG (reference sequence). The V end lost 1 base, the J end lost 9 bases, and 18 bases lay between the germline ends. The CDR3 is 14 residues long. CDR3 protein: CAWSARRSSPSYTF. The CDR3 DNA reads TGTGCCTGGAGTGCACGACGGAGCTCCCCCAGCTACACCTTC.

The chain has TRBV7-6 and TRBJ2-7; 8 nucleotides agree with TRBD2. This CDR3 has 17 residues. J lost 6 bases, V lost 2 bases, and 15 bases had no gene match. Per germline, CDR1 SGHVS and CDR2 FNYEAQ. The CDR3 region is CASSLPLAGGTYGEQYF. As DNA, the CDR3 is TGTGCCAGCAGCTTACCCCTGGCGGGGGGAACCTATGGCGAGCAGTACTTC.

This CDR3 is CASTKTGGPETQYF. CDR3 sequence (DNA): TGTGCCAGCACCAAAACAGGGGGTCCGGAGACCCAGTACTTC. V is TRBV9 and J is TRBJ2-5; the match to TRBD1 covers 8 bases. Germline V gene lookup returns CDR1 SGDLS and CDR2 YYNGEE. V shed 6 bases and J 5 bases; nucleotides not matched to a gene: 9. This CDR3 has 14 residues.

This chain connects TRBV5-1 to TRBJ1-2, with D perhaps TRBD1 (6 bases). Germline V gene lookup returns CDR1 SGHRS and CDR2 YFSETQ. The CDR3 runs 14 residues. Trimming removed 6 bases from V and 7 bases from J, with 19 bases in between. The CDR3 bases are TGCGCCAGCACCCAGGGACAAATGGATAGTGGCTACACCTTC. Amino acid sequence: CASTQGQMDSGYTF.

The gene calls are TRBV5-1 and TRBJ2-7; 8 nucleotides line up with TRBD1. Germline V lookup: CDR1 SGHRS, CDR2 YFSETQ. The CDR3 spans 14 residues. J gave up 4 bases and V 4 bases, and 7 bases lay outside the gene matches. The CDR3 DNA follows: TGCGCCAGCAGCACCGGGACAGGACCTTACGAGCAGTACTTC. Residues: CASSTGTGPYEQYF.

The gene calls are TRBV19 and TRBJ2-5; 9 nucleotides line up with TRBD1. This CDR3 spans 14 amino acids. The V segment lost 5 bases and the J segment 6 bases; nucleotides outside the gene matches: 7. Germline lookup yields CDR1 LNHDA and CDR2 SQIVND (reference sequence). CDR3 region: CASSWTGEEQTQYF. The DNA for the CDR3 is TGTGCCAGTAGTTGGACAGGGGAAGAACAGACCCAGTACTTC.

The V call is TRBV7-2, the J call TRBJ1-2; D not resolved. The ends were cut back, 3 bases at V and 2 bases at J, with 7 bases in the middle. Per the germline V gene, CDR1 is SGHTA and CDR2 is FQGNSA. The CDR3 extends over 13 amino acids. CDR3 region: CASSFTLNYGYTF. The CDR3, as DNA: TGTGCCAGCAGCTTTACCCTAAACTATGGCTACACCTTC.

V gene TRBV4-2 combines with J gene TRBJ1-1; weak D call: TRBD1 (6 bases). There are 17 residues in the CDR3. V was trimmed by 0 bases and J by 1 base, leaving 15 bases between them. Germline V gene lookup returns CDR1 LGHNA and CDR2 YNFKEQ. The CDR3 DNA sequence: TGTGCCAGCAGCCAAGATGGCGGGGGGCTTAGGAACACTGAAGCTTTCTTT. Residues: CASSQDGGGLRNTEAFF.

The genes are TRBV4-1 and TRBJ1-2, with no clear D. The CDR3 consists of 13 residues. Germline V gene lookup returns CDR1 MGHRA and CDR2 YSYEKL. V gave up 4 bases and J gave up 5 bases, with 11 bases separating them. DNA for the CDR3: TGCGCCAGCAGCCCCGACGGAGATTATGGCTACACCTTC. The encoded protein is CASSPDGDYGYTF.

The V and J genes are TRBV14 and TRBJ2-7, with 9 bases fitting TRBD2. J gave up 11 bases and V 1 base, and 6 bases lay outside the gene matches. Germline V CDR1 and CDR2: SGHDN, FVKESK. The CDR3 is 13 residues long. The CDR3 loop reads CASSQAAGGPKYF. CDR3 nucleotide sequence: TGTGCCAGCAGCCAAGCTGCGGGGGGGCCTAAGTACTTC.

The CDR3 sequence: CASSFGGRGSYEQYF. For the CDR3, the DNA is TGTGCCAGCAGCTTCGGCGGGAGGGGCTCATACGAGCAGTACTTC. This chain uses TRBV7-6 with TRBJ2-7, with 9 bases identical to TRBD2. Trimming took 3 bases from V and 4 from J; bases not matched to a gene: 7. Germline V gives CDR1 SGHVS, CDR2 FNYEAQ. The CDR3 consists of 15 residues.

The J gene is TRBJ2-2, the V gene TRBV6-5; D gene ambiguous. The CDR3 covers 13 residues. Germline V gene data show CDR1 as MNHEY and CDR2 as SVGAGI. The ends were cut back, 6 bases at V and 4 bases at J, with 9 bases in the middle. CDR3 sequence: CASRPPGTGELFF. Here the CDR3 DNA reads TGTGCCAGCAGGCCCCCGGGCACCGGGGAGCTGTTTTTT.

The chain carries TRBV9 and TRBJ2-2, with unresolved D. Trimming removed 1 base from V and 8 bases from J, with 9 bases in between. Germline lookup yields CDR1 SGDLS and CDR2 YYNGEE. There are 13 residues in the CDR3. CDR3 bases: TGTGCCAGCAGCGTAAGCCGTGCGGGGGAGCTGTTTTTT. Residues: CASSVSRAGELFF.